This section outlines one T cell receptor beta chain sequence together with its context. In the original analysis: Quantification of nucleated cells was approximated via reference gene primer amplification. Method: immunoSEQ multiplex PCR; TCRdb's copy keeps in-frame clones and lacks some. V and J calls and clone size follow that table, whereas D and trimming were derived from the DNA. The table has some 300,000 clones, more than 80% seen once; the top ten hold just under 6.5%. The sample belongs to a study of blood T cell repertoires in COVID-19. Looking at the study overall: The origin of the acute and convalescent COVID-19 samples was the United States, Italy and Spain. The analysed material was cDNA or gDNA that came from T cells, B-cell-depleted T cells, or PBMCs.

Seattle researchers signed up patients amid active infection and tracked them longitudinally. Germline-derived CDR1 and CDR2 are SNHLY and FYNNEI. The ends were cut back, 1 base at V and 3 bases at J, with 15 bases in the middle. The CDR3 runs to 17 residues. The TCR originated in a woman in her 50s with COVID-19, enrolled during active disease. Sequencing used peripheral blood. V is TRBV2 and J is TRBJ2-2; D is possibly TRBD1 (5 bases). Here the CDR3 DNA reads TGTGCCAGCAGTGAAGACGTAGGGGCCGATTACACCGGGGAGCTGTTTTTT. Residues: CASSEDVGADYTGELFF.